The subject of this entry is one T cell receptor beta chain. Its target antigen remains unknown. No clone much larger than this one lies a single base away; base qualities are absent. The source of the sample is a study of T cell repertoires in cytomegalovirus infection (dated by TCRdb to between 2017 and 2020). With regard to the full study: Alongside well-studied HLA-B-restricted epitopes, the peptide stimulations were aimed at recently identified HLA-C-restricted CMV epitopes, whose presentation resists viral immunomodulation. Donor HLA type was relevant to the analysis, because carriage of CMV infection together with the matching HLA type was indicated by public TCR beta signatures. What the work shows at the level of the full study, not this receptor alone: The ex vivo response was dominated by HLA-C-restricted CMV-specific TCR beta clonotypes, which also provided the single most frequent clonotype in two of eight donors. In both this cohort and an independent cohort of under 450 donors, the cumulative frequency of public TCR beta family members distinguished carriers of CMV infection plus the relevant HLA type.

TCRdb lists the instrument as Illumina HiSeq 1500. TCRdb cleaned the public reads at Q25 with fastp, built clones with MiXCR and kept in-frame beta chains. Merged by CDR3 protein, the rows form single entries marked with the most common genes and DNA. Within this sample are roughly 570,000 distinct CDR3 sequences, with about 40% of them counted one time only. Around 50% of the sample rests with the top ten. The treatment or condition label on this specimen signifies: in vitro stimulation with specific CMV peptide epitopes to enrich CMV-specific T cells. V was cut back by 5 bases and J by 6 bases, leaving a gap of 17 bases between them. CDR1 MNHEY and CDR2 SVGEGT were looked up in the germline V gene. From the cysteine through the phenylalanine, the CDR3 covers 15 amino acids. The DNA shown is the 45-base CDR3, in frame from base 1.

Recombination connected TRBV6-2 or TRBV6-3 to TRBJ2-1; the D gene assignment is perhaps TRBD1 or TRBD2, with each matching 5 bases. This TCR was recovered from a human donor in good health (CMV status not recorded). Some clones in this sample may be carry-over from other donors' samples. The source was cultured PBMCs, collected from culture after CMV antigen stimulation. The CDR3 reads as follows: CASSTGTAYSNEQFF. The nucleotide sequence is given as TGTGCCAGCAGTACCGGGACGGCATACAGCAATGAGCAGTTCTTC.